A selection of T cell receptor beta chains follows, all from one sample in a study of blood T cell repertoires in COVID-19. Measured with immunoSEQ multiplex PCR; TCRdb has only the in-frame clones, and not every one. The data contain 100,000 to 150,000 clones, around 81% of them singletons. The sequenced material came from peripheral blood. All receptors derive from a woman between 50 and 59 years old with acute or convalescent COVID-19. Both conserved end residues are part of each CDR3. Fields, in order: CDR3 protein, J gene, V gene, clone size, CDR3 length. For some rows the clone size is stated as once, few or many, or as a class when expanded; others skip it.

CASSDRSDSPLHF TRBJ1-6 TRBV6-1 few 13
CASTTGTSDAGELFF TRBJ2-2 TRBV6-5 few 15
CASSLGGGPQHF TRBJ1-5 TRBV7-9 - 12
CAISELRAMNTEAFF TRBJ1-1 TRBV10-3 once 15
CASSPRGQYEQYF TRBJ2-7 TRBV3-1/TRBV3-2 once 13
CASEWGGSEQYF TRBJ2-7 TRBV6-5 few 12
CASSPGWGTKNSPLHF TRBJ1-6 TRBV11-1 - 16
CAWSRTHNYGYTF TRBJ1-2 TRBV30 - 13
CASSFERQSEAFF TRBJ1-1 TRBV7-9 - 13
CASSQPARAGTGELFF TRBJ2-2 TRBV11-2 - 16
CASSLTGNTGELFF TRBJ2-2 TRBV7-6 - 14
CASSPRGGTDTQYF TRBJ2-3 TRBV7-3 - 14
CASLRQGFSAIYF TRBJ1-3 TRBV6-5 - 13
CASSQEEVSAEQYF TRBJ2-7 TRBV3-1/TRBV3-2 once 14
CASNQGARTEAFF TRBJ1-1 TRBV6-5 - 13
CASSLAPSGGGVNTEAFF TRBJ1-1 TRBV5-1 - 18
CASNQRQGLNYGYTF TRBJ1-2 TRBV28 - 15
CASRSTSGSYEQFF TRBJ2-1 TRBV7-3 - 14
CASSLQQGTGNTIYF TRBJ1-3 TRBV7-2 - 15
CSVESGANTIYF TRBJ1-3 TRBV29-1 - 12
CASSPLRGSSEQYF TRBJ2-7 TRBV6-5 - 14
CASRPAVYNSPLHF TRBJ1-6 TRBV6-5 - 14
CSAALWTGDTEAFF TRBJ1-1 TRBV29-1 - 14
CASSEDAIGDEQYF TRBJ2-7 TRBV7-9 - 14
CSVDPGGGYGYTF TRBJ1-2 TRBV29-1 - 13
CASSLGTGVNSPLHF TRBJ1-6 TRBV7-6 - 15
CASSRAGVIDTQYF TRBJ2-3 TRBV5-1 once 14
CASSHGLAGLFF TRBJ2-1 TRBV28 - 12
CASSVGRGDSNYGYTF TRBJ1-2 TRBV9 - 16
CASSPIRHSNEQFF TRBJ2-1 TRBV16 - 14
CATSRVKGLSYNEQFF TRBJ2-1 TRBV15 once 16